This is a list of T cell receptor beta chains from one sample in a study of blood T cells in healthy people across ages. TCRdb independently ran MiXCR on the 5' RACE reads; one entry per CDR3 protein. There are 450,000 to 650,000 distinct CDR3 sequences in the sample; around 24% occur only once, and just over 8.5% lies in the top ten. This same sample was also taken into another study, of T cells of mothers and their children.

What was sequenced was blood. All receptors derive from a boy under 18 in good health. The CDR3 runs from the conserved cysteine through the conserved F or W. A D gene is named only where the DNA matches it firmly. Size is omitted from some rows. Given values are once, few, many or a class for expanded clones.

cdr3_nt: TGTGCCAGCAGCGCCGGGACTAGCGGAACCCTCTCCTACAATGAGCAGTTCTTC
cdr3_aa: CASSAGTSGTLSYNEQFF
v_call: TRBV9
cdr3_length: 18
j_call: TRBJ2-1
d_call: TRBD2
clone_size: .

cdr3_nt: TGTGCCAGCAGGCCCGGGGGGAATAATTCACCCCTCCACTTT
cdr3_aa: CASRPGGNNSPLHF
v_call: TRBV28
cdr3_length: 14
j_call: TRBJ1-6
d_call: .
clone_size: .

cdr3_nt: TGTGCCAGCAGACCGTGGCTTCGGGACACATACACAGATACGCAGTATTTT
cdr3_aa: CASRPWLRDTYTDTQYF
v_call: TRBV28
cdr3_length: 17
j_call: TRBJ2-3
d_call: .
clone_size: few

cdr3_nt: TGCGCCAGCAGCTTGGGACAGGGGGCCGGCACTGAAGCTTTCTTT
cdr3_aa: CASSLGQGAGTEAFF
v_call: TRBV5-1
cdr3_length: 15
j_call: TRBJ1-1
d_call: TRBD1
clone_size: .

cdr3_nt: TGTGCCTGGAGTGGGGGACTAGCGGGGGTTGCGGGGACCCAGTACTTC
cdr3_aa: CAWSGGLAGVAGTQYF
v_call: TRBV30
cdr3_length: 16
j_call: TRBJ2-5
d_call: TRBD2
clone_size: .

cdr3_nt: TGCAGCGTTGTCGGGGCTTACCCGAACACTGAAGCTTTCTTT
cdr3_aa: CSVVGAYPNTEAFF
v_call: TRBV29-1
cdr3_length: 14
j_call: TRBJ1-1
d_call: .
clone_size: .

cdr3_nt: TGTGCCAGCAGTGTGGGGACAACCAAAAACATTCAGTACTTC
cdr3_aa: CASSVGTTKNIQYF
v_call: TRBV6-1
cdr3_length: 14
j_call: TRBJ2-4
d_call: .
clone_size: .

cdr3_nt: TGTGCCAGCAGTCCCCCAGGGCCAGAGACCCAGTACTTC
cdr3_aa: CASSPPGPETQYF
v_call: TRBV12-3/TRBV12-4
cdr3_length: 13
j_call: TRBJ2-5
d_call: .
clone_size: .

cdr3_nt: TGTGCCAGTTCCAGGCTAGCGGGTGCCAATGAGCAGTTCTTC
cdr3_aa: CASSRLAGANEQFF
v_call: TRBV19
cdr3_length: 14
j_call: TRBJ2-1
d_call: TRBD2
clone_size: few

cdr3_nt: TGCAGTGCTAGACCGAATGGGGTATTAGGGGAGACCCAGTACTTC
cdr3_aa: CSARPNGVLGETQYF
v_call: TRBV20-1
cdr3_length: 15
j_call: TRBJ2-5
d_call: .
clone_size: few

cdr3_nt: TGTGCCAGCAGCTTAGCGGGGGAGGACTACGAGCAGTACTTC
cdr3_aa: CASSLAGEDYEQYF
v_call: TRBV7-9
cdr3_length: 14
j_call: TRBJ2-7
d_call: .
clone_size: .

cdr3_nt: TGTGCCATCAGAGAGGACAGCAATGAGCAGTTCTTC
cdr3_aa: CAIREDSNEQFF
v_call: TRBV10-3
cdr3_length: 12
j_call: TRBJ2-1
d_call: .
clone_size: few

cdr3_nt: TGTGCTAGCAGCCCGACTAGGACTAGCACAGATACGCATTATTTT
cdr3_aa: CASSPTRTSTDTHYF
v_call: TRBV7-7
cdr3_length: 15
j_call: TRBJ2-3
d_call: TRBD2
clone_size: .

cdr3_nt: TGTGCCAGCAGGGAAGCTACAAATGAGCAGTTCTTC
cdr3_aa: CASREATNEQFF
v_call: TRBV28
cdr3_length: 12
j_call: TRBJ2-1
d_call: .
clone_size: once

cdr3_nt: TGCAGTGCTGGGGGACTAGCAACCCTGCAGTACTTC
cdr3_aa: CSAGGLATLQYF
v_call: TRBV20-1
cdr3_length: 12
j_call: TRBJ2-5
d_call: TRBD2
clone_size: .

cdr3_nt: TGCGCCAGCAGCTTGGGTGCAGAAGGGAACACTGAAGCTTTCTTT
cdr3_aa: CASSLGAEGNTEAFF
v_call: TRBV5-1
cdr3_length: 15
j_call: TRBJ1-1
d_call: .
clone_size: .

cdr3_nt: TGTGCCAGCACCGAGAGGGGCACACAAGAGACCCAGTACTTC
cdr3_aa: CASTERGTQETQYF
v_call: TRBV6-1
cdr3_length: 14
j_call: TRBJ2-5
d_call: .
clone_size: .

cdr3_nt: TGTGCCAGCAGCTCATACAGGGGTTTAAACACTGAAGCTTTCTTT
cdr3_aa: CASSSYRGLNTEAFF
v_call: TRBV16
cdr3_length: 15
j_call: TRBJ1-1
d_call: TRBD1
clone_size: .

cdr3_nt: TGCAGCGTTGCCGGGAGGTCCTACAATGAGCAGTTCTTC
cdr3_aa: CSVAGRSYNEQFF
v_call: TRBV29-1
cdr3_length: 13
j_call: TRBJ2-1
d_call: TRBD2
clone_size: few

cdr3_nt: TGTGCCTGCAGCAACCCACAGGGTTTTGTCGAAAAACTGTTTTTT
cdr3_aa: CACSNPQGFVEKLFF
v_call: TRBV21-1
cdr3_length: 15
j_call: TRBJ1-4
d_call: .
clone_size: few

cdr3_nt: TGCAGTGCAAGAAAAGCGGAAACCTACAATGAGCAGTTCTTC
cdr3_aa: CSARKAETYNEQFF
v_call: TRBV20-1
cdr3_length: 14
j_call: TRBJ2-1
d_call: .
clone_size: .

cdr3_nt: TGTGCCAGCAGCACCGGGACTAGCGGGAGGGCTCCCTACGAGCAGTACTTC
cdr3_aa: CASSTGTSGRAPYEQYF
v_call: TRBV3-1
cdr3_length: 17
j_call: TRBJ2-7
d_call: TRBD2
clone_size: few

cdr3_nt: TGTGCCTGGAGGACGGGACTAGCGTACAATGAGCAGTTCTTC
cdr3_aa: CAWRTGLAYNEQFF
v_call: TRBV30
cdr3_length: 14
j_call: TRBJ2-1
d_call: TRBD2
clone_size: .

cdr3_nt: TGTGCCAGCCACTCGCGTCTAGCGGGGGACTACAATGAGCAGTTCTTC
cdr3_aa: CASHSRLAGDYNEQFF
v_call: TRBV28
cdr3_length: 16
j_call: TRBJ2-1
d_call: TRBD2
clone_size: .